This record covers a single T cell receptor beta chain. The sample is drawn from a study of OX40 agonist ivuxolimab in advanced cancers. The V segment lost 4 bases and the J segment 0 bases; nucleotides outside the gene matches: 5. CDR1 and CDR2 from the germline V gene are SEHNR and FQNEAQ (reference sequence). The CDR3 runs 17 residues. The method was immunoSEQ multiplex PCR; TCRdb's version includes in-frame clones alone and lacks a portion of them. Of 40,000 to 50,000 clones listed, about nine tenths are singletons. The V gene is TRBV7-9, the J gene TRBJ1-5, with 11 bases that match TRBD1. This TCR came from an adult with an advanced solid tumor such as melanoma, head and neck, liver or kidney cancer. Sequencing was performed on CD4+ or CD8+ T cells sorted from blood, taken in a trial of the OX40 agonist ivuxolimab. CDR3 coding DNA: TGTGCCAGCAGCTCCGGGACAGGGGGACATAGCAATCAGCCCCAGCATTTT. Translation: CASSSGTGGHSNQPQHF.